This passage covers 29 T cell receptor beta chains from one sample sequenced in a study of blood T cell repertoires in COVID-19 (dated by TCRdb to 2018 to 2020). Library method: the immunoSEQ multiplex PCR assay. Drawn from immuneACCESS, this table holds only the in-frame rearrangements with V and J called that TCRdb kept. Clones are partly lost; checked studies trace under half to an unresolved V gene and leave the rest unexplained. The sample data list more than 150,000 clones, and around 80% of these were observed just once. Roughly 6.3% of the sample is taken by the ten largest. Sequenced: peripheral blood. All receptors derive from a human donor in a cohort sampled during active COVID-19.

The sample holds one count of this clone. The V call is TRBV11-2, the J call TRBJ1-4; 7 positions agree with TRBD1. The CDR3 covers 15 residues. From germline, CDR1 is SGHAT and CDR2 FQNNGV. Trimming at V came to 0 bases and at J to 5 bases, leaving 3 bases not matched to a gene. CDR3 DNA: TGTGCCAGCAGCTTAGATCAGGGGGAGAATGAAAAACTGTTTTTT. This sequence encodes CASSLDQGENEKLFF.

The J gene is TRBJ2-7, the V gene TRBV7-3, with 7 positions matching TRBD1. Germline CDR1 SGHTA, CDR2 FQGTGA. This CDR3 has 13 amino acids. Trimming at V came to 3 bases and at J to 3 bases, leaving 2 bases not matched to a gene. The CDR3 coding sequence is TGTGCCAGCAGCTTGGGACAGAACTACGAGCAGTACTTC. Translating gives CASSLGQNYEQYF.

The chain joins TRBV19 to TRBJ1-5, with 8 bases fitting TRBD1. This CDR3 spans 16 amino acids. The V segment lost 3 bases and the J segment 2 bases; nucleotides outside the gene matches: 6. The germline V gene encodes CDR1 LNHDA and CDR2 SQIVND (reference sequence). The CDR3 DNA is TGTGCCAGTAGTATTTTTCAGGACAGGGGCAATCAGCCCCAGCATTTT. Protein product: CASSIFQDRGNQPQHF. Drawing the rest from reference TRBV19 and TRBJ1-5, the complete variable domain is DGGITQSPKYLFRKEGQNVTLSCEQNLNHDAMYWYRQDPGQGLRLIYYSQIVNDFQKGDIAEGYSVSREKKESFPLTVTSAQKNPTAFYLCASSIFQDRGNQPQHFGDGTRLSIL.

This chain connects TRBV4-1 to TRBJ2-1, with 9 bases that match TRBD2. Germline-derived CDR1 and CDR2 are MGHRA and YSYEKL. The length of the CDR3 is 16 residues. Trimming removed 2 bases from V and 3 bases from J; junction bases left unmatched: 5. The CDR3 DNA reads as TGCGCCAGCAGCCAAATTAGCGGGGGCGTCTACAATGAGCAGTTCTTC. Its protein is CASSQISGGVYNEQFF.

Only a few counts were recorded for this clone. The CDR3 sequence: CSVGNLDSNQPQHF. The DNA for the CDR3 is TGCAGCGTTGGTAATTTAGATAGCAATCAGCCCCAGCATTTT. V usage is TRBV29-1 and J usage is TRBJ1-5; D not resolved. Germline V CDR1 and CDR2: SQVTM, ANQGSEA. CDR3 length equals 14 residues. The V and J ends lost 4 bases and 0 bases respectively, with 10 bases between them. The complete variable domain, with remaining parts taken from reference TRBV29-1 and TRBJ1-5, reads SAVISQKPSRDICQRGTSLTIQCQVDSQVTMMFWYRQQPGQSLTLIATANQGSEATYESGFVIDKFPISRPNLTFSTLTVSNMSPEDSSIYLCSVGNLDSNQPQHFGDGTRLSIL.

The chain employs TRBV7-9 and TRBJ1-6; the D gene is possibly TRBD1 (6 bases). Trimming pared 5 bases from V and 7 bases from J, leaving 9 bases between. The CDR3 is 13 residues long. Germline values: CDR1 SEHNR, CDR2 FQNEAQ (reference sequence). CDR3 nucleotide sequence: TGTGCCAGCAGCGATGGACAGAATTCACCCCTCCACTTT. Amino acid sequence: CASSDGQNSPLHF.

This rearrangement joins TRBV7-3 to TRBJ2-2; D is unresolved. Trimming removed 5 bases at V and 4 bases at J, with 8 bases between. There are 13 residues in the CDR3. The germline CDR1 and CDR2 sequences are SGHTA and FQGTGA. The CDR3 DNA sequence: TGTGCCAGCAGCCTTCTTCGCACCGGGGAGCTGTTTTTT. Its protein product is CASSLLRTGELFF. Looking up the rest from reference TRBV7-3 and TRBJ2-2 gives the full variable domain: GAGVSQTPSNKVTEKGKYVELRCDPISGHTALYWYRQSLGQGPEFLIYFQGTGAADDSGLPNDRFFAVRPEGSVSTLKIQRTERGDSAVYLCASSLLRTGELFFGEGSRLTVL.

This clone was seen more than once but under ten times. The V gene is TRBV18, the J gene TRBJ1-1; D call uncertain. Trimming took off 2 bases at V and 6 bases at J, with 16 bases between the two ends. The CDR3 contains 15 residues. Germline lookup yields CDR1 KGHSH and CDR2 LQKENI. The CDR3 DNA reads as TGTGCCAGCTCACCATATATCCGGGTCGAGGCTGAAGCTTTCTTT. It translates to CASSPYIRVEAEAFF.

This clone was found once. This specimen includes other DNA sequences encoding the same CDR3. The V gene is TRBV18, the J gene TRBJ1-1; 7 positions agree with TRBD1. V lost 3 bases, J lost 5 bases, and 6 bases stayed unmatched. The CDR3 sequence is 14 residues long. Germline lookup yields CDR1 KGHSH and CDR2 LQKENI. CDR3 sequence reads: CASSPDRAGTEAFF. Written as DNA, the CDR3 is TGTGCCAGCTCACCCGACAGGGCGGGTACTGAAGCTTTCTTT.

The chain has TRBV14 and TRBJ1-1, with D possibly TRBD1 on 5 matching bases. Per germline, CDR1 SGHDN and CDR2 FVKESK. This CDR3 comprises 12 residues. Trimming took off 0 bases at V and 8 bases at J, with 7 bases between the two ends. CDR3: CASSQDGGEAFF. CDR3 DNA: TGTGCCAGCAGCCAAGATGGGGGGGAAGCTTTCTTT.

The CDR3 DNA reads as TGTGCCAGCAGTCGGGACAGCCTAATCTCTGGAAACACCATATATTTT. Encoded protein: CASSRDSLISGNTIYF. The rearrangement links TRBV3-1 (or the pseudogene TRBV3-2) to TRBJ1-3; TRBD1 matches at 7 bases. Germline V gene data show CDR1 as LGHDT and CDR2 as YNNKEL (reference sequence). The CDR3 totals 16 residues. With V trimmed by 6 bases and J by 0 bases, 8 bases remained unmatched.

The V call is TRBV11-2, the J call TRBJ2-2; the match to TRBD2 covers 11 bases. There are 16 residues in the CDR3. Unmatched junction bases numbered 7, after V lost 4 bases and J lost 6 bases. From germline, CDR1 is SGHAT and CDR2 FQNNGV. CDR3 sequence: CASSYILAGGPGELFF. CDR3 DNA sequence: TGTGCCAGCAGCTACATCTTAGCGGGGGGGCCCGGGGAGCTGTTTTTT. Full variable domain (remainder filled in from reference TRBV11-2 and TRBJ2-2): EAGVAQSPRYKIIEKRQSVAFWCNPISGHATLYWYQQILGQGPKLLIQFQNNGVVDDSQLPKDRFSAERLKGVDSTLKIQPAKLEDSAVYLCASSYILAGGPGELFFGEGSRLTVL.

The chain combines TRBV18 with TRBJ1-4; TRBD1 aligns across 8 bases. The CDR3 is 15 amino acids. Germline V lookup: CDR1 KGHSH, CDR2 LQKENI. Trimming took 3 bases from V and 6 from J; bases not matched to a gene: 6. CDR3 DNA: TGTGCCAGCTCACCGACCCAGGGGGCTGATGAAAAACTGTTTTTT. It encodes CASSPTQGADEKLFF.

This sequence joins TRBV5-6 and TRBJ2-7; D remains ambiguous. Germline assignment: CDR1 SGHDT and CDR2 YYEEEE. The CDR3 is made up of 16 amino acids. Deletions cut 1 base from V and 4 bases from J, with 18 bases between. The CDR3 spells CASSLMAGSKPYEQYF. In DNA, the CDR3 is TGTGCCAGCAGCTTGATGGCCGGGTCAAAACCGTACGAGCAGTACTTC.

CDR3 sequence: CASSYNTNTEAFF. As DNA, the CDR3 is TGTGCCAGCAGCTACAACACGAACACTGAAGCTTTCTTT. The genes are TRBV11-3 and TRBJ1-1; no reliable D call. Germline CDR1 SGHNT, CDR2 YENEEA. Trimming left V 4 bases short and J 1 base short, with 7 bases between. The CDR3 extends over 13 amino acids.

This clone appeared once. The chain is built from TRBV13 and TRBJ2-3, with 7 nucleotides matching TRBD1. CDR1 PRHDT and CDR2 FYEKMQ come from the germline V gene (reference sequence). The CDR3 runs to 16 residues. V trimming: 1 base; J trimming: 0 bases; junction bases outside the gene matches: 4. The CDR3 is CASSLDVTGSTDTQYF. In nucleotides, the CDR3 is TGTGCCAGCAGCTTAGACGTGACAGGGAGCACAGATACGCAGTATTTT. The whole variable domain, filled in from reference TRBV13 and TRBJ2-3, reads AAGVIQSPRHLIKEKRETATLKCYPIPRHDTVYWYQQGPGQDPQFLISFYEKMQSDKGSIPDRFSAQQFSDYHSELNMSSLELGDSALYFCASSLDVTGSTDTQYFGPGTRLTVL.

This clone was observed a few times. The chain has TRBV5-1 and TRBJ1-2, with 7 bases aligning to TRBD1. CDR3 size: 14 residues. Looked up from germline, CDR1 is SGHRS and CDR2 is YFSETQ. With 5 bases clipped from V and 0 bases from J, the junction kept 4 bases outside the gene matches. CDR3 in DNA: TGCGCCAGCAGTCTGGGACAGCCTAACTATGGCTACACCTTC. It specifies CASSLGQPNYGYTF. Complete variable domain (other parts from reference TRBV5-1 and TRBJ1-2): KAGVTQTPRYLIKTRGQQVTLSCSPISGHRSVSWYQQTPGQGLQFLFEYFSETQRNKGNFPGRFSGRQFSNSRSEMNVSTLELGDSALYLCASSLGQPNYGYTFGSGTRLTVV.

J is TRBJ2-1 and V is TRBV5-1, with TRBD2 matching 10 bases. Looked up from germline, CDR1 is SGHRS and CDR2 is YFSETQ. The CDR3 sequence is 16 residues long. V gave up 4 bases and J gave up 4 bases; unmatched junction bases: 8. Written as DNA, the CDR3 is TGCGCCAGCAGCCCCCGAAGAGCGGGGGGGTACAATGAGCAGTTCTTC. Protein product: CASSPRRAGGYNEQFF.

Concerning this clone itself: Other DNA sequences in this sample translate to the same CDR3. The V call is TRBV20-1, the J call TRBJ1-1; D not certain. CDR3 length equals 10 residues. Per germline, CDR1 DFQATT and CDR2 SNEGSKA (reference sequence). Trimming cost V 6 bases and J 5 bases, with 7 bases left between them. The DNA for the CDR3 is TGCAGTGCAGGCGGTACTGAAGCTTTCTTT. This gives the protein CSAGGTEAFF.

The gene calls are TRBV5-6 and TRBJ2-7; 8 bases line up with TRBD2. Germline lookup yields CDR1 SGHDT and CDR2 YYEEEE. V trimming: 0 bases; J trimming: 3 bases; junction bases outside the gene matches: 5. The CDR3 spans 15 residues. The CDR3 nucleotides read TGTGCCAGCAGCTTGGTTCGGGGGGGCCTCTACGAGCAGTACTTC. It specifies CASSLVRGGLYEQYF. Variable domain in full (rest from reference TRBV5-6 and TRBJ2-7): DAGVTQSPTHLIKTRGQQVTLRCSPKSGHDTVSWYQQALGQGPQFIFQYYEEEERQRGNFPDRFSGHQFPNYSSELNVNALLLGDSALYLCASSLVRGGLYEQYFGPGTRLTVT.

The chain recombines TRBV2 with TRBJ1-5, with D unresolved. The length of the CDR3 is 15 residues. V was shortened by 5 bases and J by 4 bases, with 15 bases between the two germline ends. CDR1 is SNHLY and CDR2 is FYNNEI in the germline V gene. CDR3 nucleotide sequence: TGTGCCAGCAGTACCGAGGCGGGCCCAAATCAGCCCCAGCATTTT. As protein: CASSTEAGPNQPQHF.

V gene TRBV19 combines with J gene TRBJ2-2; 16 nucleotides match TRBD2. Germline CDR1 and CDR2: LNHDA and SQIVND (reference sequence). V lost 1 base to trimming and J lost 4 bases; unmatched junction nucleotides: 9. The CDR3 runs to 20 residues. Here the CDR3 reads CASSIVPGLAGGRSTGELFF. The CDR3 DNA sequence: TGTGCCAGTAGTATAGTCCCGGGACTAGCGGGGGGGCGATCCACCGGGGAGCTGTTTTTT.

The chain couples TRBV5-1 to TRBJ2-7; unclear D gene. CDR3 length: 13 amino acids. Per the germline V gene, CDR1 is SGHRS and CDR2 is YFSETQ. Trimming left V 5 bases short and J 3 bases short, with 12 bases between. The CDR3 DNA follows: TGCGCCAGCAGGGATGGAGAGATCTACGAGCAGTACTTC. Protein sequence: CASRDGEIYEQYF. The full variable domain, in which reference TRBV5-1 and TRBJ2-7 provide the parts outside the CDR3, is KAGVTQTPRYLIKTRGQQVTLSCSPISGHRSVSWYQQTPGQGLQFLFEYFSETQRNKGNFPGRFSGRQFSNSRSEMNVSTLELGDSALYLCASRDGEIYEQYFGPGTRLTVT.

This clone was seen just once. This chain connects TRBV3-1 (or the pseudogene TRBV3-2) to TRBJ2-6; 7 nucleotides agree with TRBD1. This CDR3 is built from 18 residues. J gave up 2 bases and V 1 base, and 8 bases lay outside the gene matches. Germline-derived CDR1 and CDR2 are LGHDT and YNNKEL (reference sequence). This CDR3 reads CASSQAGTAPAGANVLTF. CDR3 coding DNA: TGTGCCAGCAGCCAAGCCGGGACAGCCCCAGCTGGGGCCAACGTCCTGACTTTC.

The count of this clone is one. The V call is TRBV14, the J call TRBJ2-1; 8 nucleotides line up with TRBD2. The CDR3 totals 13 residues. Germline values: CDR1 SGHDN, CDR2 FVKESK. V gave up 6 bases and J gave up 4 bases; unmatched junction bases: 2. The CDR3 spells CASRRGGYNEQFF. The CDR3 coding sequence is TGTGCCAGCAGACGGGGGGGATACAATGAGCAGTTCTTC.

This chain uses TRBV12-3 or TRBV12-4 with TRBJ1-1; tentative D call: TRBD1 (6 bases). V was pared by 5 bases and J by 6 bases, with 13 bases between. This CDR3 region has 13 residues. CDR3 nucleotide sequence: TGTGCCAGCAGTGCAGGGGTGGTTGCTGAAGCTTTCTTT. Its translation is CASSAGVVAEAFF.

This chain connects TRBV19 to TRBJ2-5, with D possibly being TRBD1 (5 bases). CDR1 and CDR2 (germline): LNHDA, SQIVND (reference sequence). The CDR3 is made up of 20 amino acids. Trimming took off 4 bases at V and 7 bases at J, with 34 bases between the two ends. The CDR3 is CASSTPYHLGAGPTPGTQYF. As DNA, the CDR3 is TGTGCCAGTAGTACGCCTTACCATCTCGGTGCAGGGCCTACTCCGGGGACCCAGTACTTC.

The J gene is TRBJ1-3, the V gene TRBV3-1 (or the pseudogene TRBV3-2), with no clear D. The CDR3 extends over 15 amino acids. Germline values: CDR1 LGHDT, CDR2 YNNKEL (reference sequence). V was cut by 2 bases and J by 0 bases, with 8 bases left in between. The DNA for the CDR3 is TGTGCCAGCAGCCAATCGGCGGACTCTGGAAACACCATATATTTT. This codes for CASSQSADSGNTIYF.

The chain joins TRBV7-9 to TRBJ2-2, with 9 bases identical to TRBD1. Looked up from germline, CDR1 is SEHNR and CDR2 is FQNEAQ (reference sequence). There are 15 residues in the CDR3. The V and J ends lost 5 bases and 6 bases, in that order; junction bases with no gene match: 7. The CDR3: CASSRQGDFPGELFF. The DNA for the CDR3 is TGTGCCAGCAGCCGACAGGGGGACTTCCCCGGGGAGCTGTTTTTT.